This T cell receptor beta chain came from a study of identical twins (dated by TCRdb to 2016 to 2017). Background on the whole study: TCR alpha and beta repertoires from monozygotic twins, unrelated adults of various ages and cord blood were deep-sequenced to test whether fetal clonotypes persist. To rule out contamination, replicate twin experiments were performed at different times with different library preparation protocols.

This clonotype was seen a handful of times. Its antigen is still unknown. Base qualities are not recorded, but no much larger clone differs from it by a single base. Only healthy Caucasian donors were included. Three pairs of female monozygotic twins, all aged about 18 to 30 years, made up the twin cohort. The RNA used for TCR libraries was isolated from peripheral blood mononuclear cells. The library was produced with 5' RACE. The reads were generated on an Illumina HiSeq 2000. A universal primer binding site was added through template switching, and the final cDNA carried a unique molecular identifier so that TCR cDNA molecules could be counted accurately. Specific primers in the conserved constant-segment region were used to synthesize first-strand cDNA for TCR alpha and beta chains. To control for contamination, every cDNA library was double barcoded, receiving both a SMART-Mk sample barcode and Illumina barcodes. Two successive PCR steps introduced TruSeq adapter sequences along with Illumina sample barcodes. The TCR alpha and beta cDNA libraries were sequenced on the Illumina HiSeq platform using custom primers. Regarding the original processing steps: MiGEC processed the raw reads to extract unique molecular identifiers, while MiXCR was used to determine the CDR3 positions. For each individual, recombination models were inferred using an EM algorithm with the repgenHMM and IGoR tools. Shared clonotypes were analyzed with the tcR package in R, and sharing was normalized by the product of cloneset sizes. To study raw recombination without the effects of thymic and clonal selection, out-of-frame nonproductive sequences were analyzed. TCRdb ran its own pipeline on the public reads, namely fastp trimming at Q25 and MiXCR clone calling, and kept in-frame beta chains. Each entry merges the rows of one CDR3 protein and shows their most common DNA and genes. TCRdb's processing, not the authors' own work, is the source of the V and J calls. The sample yields 650,000 to 800,000 distinct CDR3 sequences; roughly 8% were counted once. Jointly, the top ten make up more than 0.75% of the sample.

General findings and caveats noted by the study authors: Conclusions relied on cross-sectional statistical analysis, since the same donors could not be followed over many years. Fewer insertions were carried by abundant cord blood beta clonotypes; a weaker similar trend was observed in young adult naive repertoires, while no such trend was observed in memory repertoires. Excess twin sharing in beta out-of-frame sequences was weaker because fewer shared sequences lowered the signal-to-noise ratio. Invariant T cells such as MAIT and iNKT could partly confound zero-insertion analyses, though diverse VJ usage argued against this for most clonotypes. In monozygotic twins, recombination models systematically underestimated out-of-frame TCR alpha sharing, but the models matched the sharing seen between unrelated individuals. Out-of-frame TCR alpha sequences shared between twins showed an excess of low generation-probability sequences compared with coincidental sharing between unrelated individuals.

These same data were also listed under a study on yellow fever vaccine responses in identical twins. As the second paper documents: The T cell response to vaccination in identical twins was reported by the authors to appear partly convergent and partly personalized. Focusing on identical twins, the study followed the T cell clones that responded to the vaccine, and did so with precision.

Material: PBMCs. The clonotype was recovered from a woman between 18 and 30 years old in good health.

At the DNA level, the sequence is TGCGCCAGCAGCCAAGATCGGGGTCCGATAGGGGAGCTGTTTTTT. Translated, it reads CASSQDRGPIGELFF. The chain couples TRBV4-3 to TRBJ2-2; the D gene is perhaps TRBD2, on 5 matching bases. Trimming at the junction amounts to 0 bases on V and 8 bases on J, and the germline ends lie 13 bases apart. From the cysteine up to the phenylalanine, the CDR3 has a length of 15 residues. Only CDR3 DNA is held: 45 bases, read in frame from base 1. CDR1 LGHNA and CDR2 YSLEER are derived from the germline V gene.